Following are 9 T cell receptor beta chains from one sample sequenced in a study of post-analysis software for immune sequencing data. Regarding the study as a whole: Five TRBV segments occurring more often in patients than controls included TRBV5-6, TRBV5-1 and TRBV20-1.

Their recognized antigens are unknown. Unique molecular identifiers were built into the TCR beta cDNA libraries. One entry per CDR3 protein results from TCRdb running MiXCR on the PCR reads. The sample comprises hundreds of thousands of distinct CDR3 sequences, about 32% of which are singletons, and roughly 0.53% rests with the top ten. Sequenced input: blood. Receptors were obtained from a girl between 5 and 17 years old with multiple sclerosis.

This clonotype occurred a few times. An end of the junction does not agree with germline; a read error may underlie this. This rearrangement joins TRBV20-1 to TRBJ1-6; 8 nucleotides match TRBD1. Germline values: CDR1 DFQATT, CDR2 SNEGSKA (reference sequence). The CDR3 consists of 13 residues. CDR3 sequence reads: CSARGDRGSPLHF. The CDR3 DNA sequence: TGTAGTGCTAGAGGTGACAGGGGATCACCCCTCCACTTT.

The CDR3 DNA reads as TGTGCCAGCAGCTTGGAGGTCGGGGTGGGGTCACCCCTCCACTTT. Translated, it gives CASSLEVGVGSPLHF. The gene calls are TRBV7-2 and TRBJ1-6, with D hard to call. V dropped 3 bases and J dropped 10 bases, with 16 bases sitting between them. This CDR3 is built from 15 residues. CDR1 is SGHTA, CDR2 FQGNSA, per germline.

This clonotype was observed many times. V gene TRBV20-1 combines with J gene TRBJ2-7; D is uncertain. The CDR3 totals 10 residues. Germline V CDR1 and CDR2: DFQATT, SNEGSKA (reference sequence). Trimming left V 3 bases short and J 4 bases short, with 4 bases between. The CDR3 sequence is CSASQYEQYF. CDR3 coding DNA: TGCAGTGCTAGTCAGTACGAGCAGTACTTC.

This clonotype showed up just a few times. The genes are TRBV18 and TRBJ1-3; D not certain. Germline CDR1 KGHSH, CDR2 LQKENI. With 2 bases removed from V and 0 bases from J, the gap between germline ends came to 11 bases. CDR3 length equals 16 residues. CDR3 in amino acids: CASSPLPATSGNTIYF. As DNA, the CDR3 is TGTGCCAGCTCACCATTACCAGCAACCTCTGGAAACACCATATATTTT.

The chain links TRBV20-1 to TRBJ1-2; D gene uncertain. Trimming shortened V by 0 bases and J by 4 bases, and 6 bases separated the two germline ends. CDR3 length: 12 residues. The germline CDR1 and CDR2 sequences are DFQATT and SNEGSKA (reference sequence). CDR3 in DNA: TGCAGTGCTAGAGATCCGGTCTATGGCTACACCTTC. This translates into CSARDPVYGYTF.

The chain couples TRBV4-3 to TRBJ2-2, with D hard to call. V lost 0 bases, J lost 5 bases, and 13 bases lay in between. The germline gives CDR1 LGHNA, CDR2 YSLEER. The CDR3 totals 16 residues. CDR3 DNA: TGCGCCAGCAGCCAAGATCGTTCGGTCAGGACCGGGGAGCTGTTTTTT. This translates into CASSQDRSVRTGELFF.

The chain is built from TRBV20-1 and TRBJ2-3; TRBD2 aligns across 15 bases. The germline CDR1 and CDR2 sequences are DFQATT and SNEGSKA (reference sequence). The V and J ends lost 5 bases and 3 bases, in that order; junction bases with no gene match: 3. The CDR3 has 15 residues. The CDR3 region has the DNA TGCAGTGCTCCAGGACTAGCGGGAGGGACAGATACGCAGTATTTT. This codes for CSAPGLAGGTDTQYF.

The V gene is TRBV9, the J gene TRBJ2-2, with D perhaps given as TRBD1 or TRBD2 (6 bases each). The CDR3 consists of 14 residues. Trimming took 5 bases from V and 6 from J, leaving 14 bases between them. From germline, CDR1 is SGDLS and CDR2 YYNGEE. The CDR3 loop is CASSALRGAGELFF. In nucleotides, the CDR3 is TGTGCCAGCAGTGCACTTAGGGGGGCCGGGGAGCTGTTTTTT.

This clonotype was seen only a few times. CDR3 region: CATSATPRGNEQFF. The CDR3 bases are TGTGCCACCAGTGCTACCCCTCGGGGGAATGAGCAGTTCTTC. The chain links TRBV24-1 to TRBJ2-1; perhaps TRBD2 as D (6 bases). CDR1 is KGHDR and CDR2 is SFDVKD in the germline V gene. The V and J ends lost 5 bases and 7 bases respectively, with 14 bases between them. The CDR3 length is 14 residues.